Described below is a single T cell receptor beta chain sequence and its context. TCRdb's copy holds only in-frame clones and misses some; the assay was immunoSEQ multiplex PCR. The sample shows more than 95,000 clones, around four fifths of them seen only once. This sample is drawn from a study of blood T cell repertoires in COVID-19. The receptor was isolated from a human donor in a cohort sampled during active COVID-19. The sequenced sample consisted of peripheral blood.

The CDR3 coding sequence is TGCAGTGCTAGAGAACGAGATGAGCAGTTCTTC. Residues: CSARERDEQFF. The chain employs TRBV20-1 and TRBJ2-1; D uncertain. From germline, CDR1 is DFQATT and CDR2 SNEGSKA (reference sequence). The CDR3 length is 11 residues. The V end lost 0 bases, the J end lost 8 bases, and 5 bases lay between the germline ends.